A selection of T cell receptor beta chains follows, all from one sample in a study of T cells in Graves' hyperthyroidism and ophthalmopathy. TCRdb fed the multiplex PCR reads into MiXCR, producing one record per CDR3 protein. The sample consists of about 98,000 distinct CDR3 sequences, roughly 40% of them appearing once. The sample was peripheral blood or thyroid tissue (not recorded which). These TCRs come from a woman in her 30s with Graves' hyperthyroidism. Each CDR3 is given with its conserved first and last residue. D genes are given only for firm matches. Only part of the rows carry a size: once, few, many, or a class if the clone is expanded.

v_call: TRBV2
d_call: TRBD2
j_call: TRBJ2-1
clone_size: few
cdr3_aa: CASSATSGRAYEQFF
cdr3_nt: TGTGCCAGCAGCGCGACTAGCGGGAGGGCCTATGAGCAGTTCTTC

v_call: TRBV10-2
d_call: TRBD2
j_call: TRBJ2-5
clone_size: -
cdr3_aa: CASLAGAETQYF
cdr3_nt: TGCGCCAGTCTAGCGGGAGCGGAGACCCAGTACTTC

v_call: TRBV7-2
d_call: -
j_call: TRBJ2-3
clone_size: -
cdr3_aa: CASSWSRYGVDTQYF
cdr3_nt: TGTGCCAGCAGCTGGTCTAGGTACGGTGTAGATACGCAGTATTTT

v_call: TRBV20-1
d_call: -
j_call: TRBJ1-6
clone_size: -
cdr3_aa: CSARAGLANSPLHF
cdr3_nt: TGCAGTGCTAGAGCGGGATTGGCGAATTCACCCCTCCACTTT

v_call: TRBV10-3
d_call: -
j_call: TRBJ1-5
clone_size: -
cdr3_aa: CAISESESQLQHF
cdr3_nt: TGTGCCATTAGTGAGTCGGAGTCTCAGCTCCAGCATTTT

v_call: TRBV6-5
d_call: TRBD2
j_call: TRBJ2-7
clone_size: many
cdr3_aa: CASSHRVAGVGEQYF
cdr3_nt: TGTGCCAGCAGTCACAGGGTAGCGGGAGTGGGGGAGCAGTACTTC

v_call: TRBV11-2
d_call: -
j_call: TRBJ1-6
clone_size: -
cdr3_aa: CASSAGQPSSPLHF
cdr3_nt: TGTGCCAGCAGCGCCGGACAGCCTAGTTCACCCCTCCACTTT

v_call: TRBV7-9
d_call: TRBD1
j_call: TRBJ1-4
clone_size: once
cdr3_aa: CASSSRTGGEKLFF
cdr3_nt: TGTGCCAGCAGCTCGAGGACAGGGGGTGAAAAACTGTTTTTT

v_call: TRBV18
d_call: -
j_call: TRBJ2-5
clone_size: many
cdr3_aa: CASSPVTGETQYF
cdr3_nt: TGTGCCAGCTCACCAGTAACGGGAGAGACCCAGTACTTC

v_call: TRBV2
d_call: TRBD2
j_call: TRBJ2-5
clone_size: many
cdr3_aa: CASRGVSGTTQYF
cdr3_nt: TGTGCCAGCAGGGGCGTCAGCGGGACGACCCAGTACTTC

v_call: TRBV7-2
d_call: -
j_call: TRBJ1-6
clone_size: many
cdr3_aa: CASKGGTLHF
cdr3_nt: TGTGCTTCGAAGGGAGGCACCCTCCACTTT

v_call: TRBV13
d_call: TRBD1
j_call: TRBJ2-6
clone_size: -
cdr3_aa: CASSSTGIGYGVNVLTF
cdr3_nt: TGTGCCAGCAGCTCGACAGGGATCGGCTATGGGGTCAACGTCCTGACTTTC

v_call: TRBV7-2
d_call: -
j_call: TRBJ1-4
clone_size: many
cdr3_aa: CASTRGYRANEKLFF
cdr3_nt: TGTGCCAGCACCCGGGGGTACAGAGCTAATGAAAAACTGTTTTTT

v_call: TRBV6-5
d_call: -
j_call: TRBJ1-6
clone_size: many
cdr3_aa: CASCSRVGPSYNSPLHF
cdr3_nt: TGTGCCAGCTGCTCACGGGTGGGCCCCTCCTATAATTCACCCCTCCACTTT

v_call: TRBV7-9
d_call: TRBD1
j_call: TRBJ2-3
clone_size: many
cdr3_aa: CASSSPGQGRTDTQYF
cdr3_nt: TGTGCCAGCAGCTCGCCGGGACAGGGACGCACAGATACGCAGTATTTT

v_call: TRBV3-1
d_call: -
j_call: TRBJ1-2
clone_size: many
cdr3_aa: CASSQGSGIGVSF
cdr3_nt: TGTGCCAGCAGCCAAGGAAGCGGAATTGGTGTGAGCTTC